Here is one TCR beta chain with its context. Antigen: not known. Germline-derived CDR1 and CDR2 are SNHLY and FYNNEI. This CDR3 has 18 residues. V lost 3 bases to trimming and J lost 3 bases; unmatched junction nucleotides: 15. The sample comes from a study of OX40 agonist ivuxolimab in advanced cancers. The overall study: Patients took ivuxolimab, an agonistic anti-OX40 (CD134) antibody. All patients had ivuxolimab intravenously every 2 weeks at 0.01 to 10 mg/kg. Of mixed ages from about 23 to 85 and averaging about 60 years, the group was about 80% male.

Regarding the study as a whole: Not determined was the antigen specificity of the expanded peripheral T cells.

Sequenced by immunoSEQ multiplex PCR; TCRdb stores in-frame clones only, minus some. The profile shows approximately 58,000 clones, over 75% of them singletons. This receptor was obtained from an adult with an advanced solid tumor such as melanoma, head and neck, liver or kidney cancer. This specimen consisted of CD4+ or CD8+ T cells sorted from blood, obtained in a trial of the OX40 agonist ivuxolimab. The J gene is TRBJ2-7, the V gene TRBV2; 9 bases align to TRBD1. The CDR3 DNA follows: TGTGCCAGCAGTGATGGGTTATTCCGGGACAGGGAGAACTACGAGCAGTACTTC. Encoded protein: CASSDGLFRDRENYEQYF.